What follows are 8 T cell receptor beta chains derived from one specimen sequenced in a study of blood T cell repertoires in COVID-19. The data were produced by immunoSEQ multiplex PCR, yet TCRdb's version contains in-frame clones alone and is incomplete. The sample has 150,000 or so clones; just under 85% are singletons. The sequenced sample was PBMCs or T cells enriched from blood (not recorded which). The receptor source for this set is a man in his fifties or sixties who had recovered from COVID-19.

The V gene is TRBV18, the J gene TRBJ2-2; no clear D gene. The CDR3 spans 12 residues. CDR1 is KGHSH, CDR2 LQKENI, per germline. V lost 5 bases and J 3 bases, leaving 4 bases between the germline ends. The CDR3 region is CASSSYTGELFF. The CDR3 bases are TGTGCCAGCTCATCTTACACCGGGGAGCTGTTTTTT.

The chain employs TRBV2 and TRBJ1-4; D gene uncertain. This CDR3 has 14 amino acids. V lost 6 bases and J 2 bases, leaving 10 bases between the germline ends. CDR1 and CDR2 from the germline V gene are SNHLY and FYNNEI. The CDR3 loop reads CASSPGSTNEKLFF. The CDR3 coding sequence is TGTGCCAGCAGCCCGGGATCCACTAATGAAAAACTGTTTTTT.

The chain recombines TRBV28 with TRBJ1-3; the D is unclear. Germline V lookup: CDR1 MDHEN, CDR2 SYDVKM. V lost 6 bases to trimming and J lost 0 bases, with 12 bases between them. CDR3 size: 15 residues. The CDR3 nucleotides read TGTGCCAGCAGGCCAACAGCTCTCTCTGGAAACACCATATATTTT. As protein: CASRPTALSGNTIYF.

To note about this clone: Other DNA sequences within the sample encode an identical CDR3. This chain joins TRBV29-1 and TRBJ2-2; D ambiguous. Trimming removed 3 bases at V and 2 bases at J, with 7 bases between. The CDR3 spans 13 residues. Per the germline V gene, CDR1 is SQVTM and CDR2 is ANQGSEA. For the CDR3, the DNA is TGCAGCGTTGATGCAGGCAACACCGGGGAGCTGTTTTTT. Protein: CSVDAGNTGELFF.

The rearrangement uses TRBV24-1 and TRBJ2-5, with 7 positions matching TRBD2. Unmatched junction bases numbered 7, after V lost 1 base and J lost 3 bases. The CDR3 extends over 16 amino acids. Germline lookup yields CDR1 KGHDR and CDR2 SFDVKD. CDR3 region: CATSDFPRGEEETQYF. In DNA, the CDR3 is TGTGCCACCAGTGATTTTCCCCGGGGGGAAGAAGAGACCCAGTACTTC.

This chain links TRBV2 with TRBJ1-4; 10 bases line up with TRBD1. Germline CDR1 reads SNHLY; CDR2 reads FYNNEI. The CDR3 contains 17 residues. Trimming cost V 6 bases and J 3 bases; bases outside gene matches: 10. In nucleotides, the CDR3 is TGTGCCAGCAGGGGTCCGGGACAGGGGTTCCCTAATGAAAAACTGTTTTTT. This sequence encodes CASRGPGQGFPNEKLFF.

The chain combines TRBV6-1 with TRBJ1-3; 11 nucleotides align to TRBD1. Losses at the gene ends were 4 bases for V and 5 bases for J; bases not matched to a gene: 7. Germline-derived CDR1 and CDR2 are MNHNS and SASEGT. The CDR3 extends over 16 amino acids. The CDR3, as DNA: TGTGCCAGCAGTGTACACCGGGACAGGGGGAGAAACACCATATATTTT. Encoded protein: CASSVHRDRGRNTIYF.

The chain recombines TRBV9 with TRBJ2-4; 11 bases line up with TRBD2. CDR1 and CDR2 (germline): SGDLS, YYNGEE. V was pared by 4 bases and J by 5 bases, with 5 bases of the junction left unmatched. The CDR3 consists of 15 residues. The CDR3 loop reads CASSPGLAVQNIQYF. The CDR3 DNA sequence: TGTGCCAGCAGCCCGGGACTAGCGGTTCAAAACATTCAGTACTTC.